This T cell receptor (beta chain) was sequenced for a study of regulatory T cells in long-lasting Graves disease. Germline lookup yields CDR1 MNHNY and CDR2 SVGAGI (reference sequence). CDR3 size: 15 residues. V lost 0 bases and J 4 bases, leaving 13 bases between the germline ends. Broader study findings: Compared with new cases, persistent Graves' patients showed reduced TCR diversity. Persistent patients shared more public clonotypes (approximately 2,700) than newly diagnosed patients (966).

Stated time point: persistent/refractory GD, antithyroid drugs over 5 years with positive TRAb. Extracted PBMC RNA gave rise to the TCR library. At least ten counts were recorded for this clonotype. Its cognate antigen is unknown. CDR3 regions were amplified by Arm-PCR using iRepertoire HTBI primers to build TCR beta libraries. TCRdb itself ran the multiplex PCR reads through MiXCR, one entry per CDR3 protein. Of about 470,000 distinct CDR3 sequences listed, about a fifth are singletons. The sample was peripheral blood mononuclear cells (PBMCs), taken when the disease was refractory, from a patient treated with antithyroid drugs. The rearrangement uses TRBV6-6 and TRBJ2-7, with D perhaps TRBD2 (6 bases). The clonotype was recovered from a female donor with Graves disease. The CDR3 protein is CASSYSILRGYEQYF. The DNA for the CDR3 is TGTGCCAGCAGTTACTCGATTCTACGGGGGTACGAGCAGTACTTC.